This passage covers 30 T cell receptor beta chains from one sample sequenced in a study of blood T cells in healthy people across ages (dated by TCRdb to about 2015). The protocol used for the library was 5' RACE. TCRdb records Illumina HiSeq 2500 as the sequencer. The second PCR ran for roughly 7 to 12 cycles and used a J-beta primer mix along with a sample-barcoded 5' primer. Clones were called with MiXCR by TCRdb after fastp trimmed the public reads at Q25, and only in-frame beta chains were retained. Rows merge per CDR3 protein into single entries with the most common DNA and genes. The sample contains about 780,000 distinct CDR3 sequences, 46% of them found a single time. The leading ten clones occupy 15% to 20% of the sample. Sequencing was carried out using blood. The receptors shown here come from a man at least 80 years old in good health.

This clonotype was observed a handful of times. The DNA of the CDR3 is TGTGCCAGCAGTTCAACCTATTGGCGGGAGGGAGGCAATGAGCAGTTCTTC. Its translation: CASSSTYWREGGNEQFF. The chain is built from TRBV12-3 or TRBV12-4 and TRBJ2-1; 9 bases align to TRBD2. Trimming took 4 bases from V and 6 from J; bases not matched to a gene: 13. The CDR3 spans 17 residues.

V and J are TRBV20-1 and TRBJ2-7; the match to TRBD2 covers 11 bases. CDR3 length: 14 amino acids. Looked up from germline, CDR1 is DFQATT and CDR2 is SNEGSKA (reference sequence). V was clipped by 5 bases and J by 3 bases; unmatched bases: 6. The CDR3 nucleotides read TGCAGTGCTCAACTAGCGGGGGTCTTCTACGAGCAGTACTTC. Translated: CSAQLAGVFYEQYF.

In its sample, this clonotype was seen a few times. The genes are TRBV7-9 and TRBJ2-3, with D tentatively TRBD2 (5 bases). Trimming pared 9 bases from V and 2 bases from J, leaving 12 bases between. Germline CDR1 SEHNR, CDR2 FQNEAQ (reference sequence). This CDR3 spans 13 amino acids. The CDR3 region has the DNA TGTGCCAGTAACCGGGATTACACAGATACGCAGTATTTT. Its translation is CASNRDYTDTQYF.

This sequence joins TRBV12-3 or TRBV12-4 and TRBJ2-5; D is undetermined. The end of the DNA aligns better with TRBJ2-7, so the J call may be wrong. This CDR3 region has 15 residues. The CDR3 here is CASSRASERTYEQYF. CDR3 bases: TGTGCCAGCAGTCGCGCATCCGAAAGGACCTACGAGCAGTACTTC.

The rearrangement uses TRBV6-6 and TRBJ1-6; TRBD1 is a possible D gene (6 bases). Germline-derived CDR1 and CDR2 are MNHNY and SVGAGI (reference sequence). CDR3 length: 15 residues. V was trimmed by 0 bases and J by 7 bases, leaving 10 bases between them. The CDR3 spells CASSYSGGGNSPLHF. The CDR3 DNA follows: TGTGCCAGCAGTTACTCTGGAGGGGGGAATTCACCCCTCCACTTT.

The V call is TRBV7-6, the J call TRBJ2-5; TRBD1 matches 9 bases. The V and J ends lost 0 bases and 5 bases, in that order; junction bases with no gene match: 10. CDR1 SGHVS and CDR2 FNYEAQ come from the germline V gene. This CDR3 comprises 17 residues. CDR3 bases: TGTGCCAGCAGCTTAGCCGGGGGACAGGGATTTTTGGAGACCCAGTACTTC. Its translation: CASSLAGGQGFLETQYF.

The chain combines TRBV7-9 with TRBJ2-7; no definite D call. From germline, CDR1 is SEHNR and CDR2 FQNEAQ (reference sequence). Trimming removed 5 bases from V and 0 bases from J, with 14 bases in between. The CDR3 runs to 15 residues. CDR3 DNA: TGTGCCAGCAGCGGGCAAAACGGCAGCTCCTACGAGCAGTACTTC. As protein: CASSGQNGSSYEQYF.

This clonotype occurred a few times. The chain is built from TRBV2 and TRBJ1-2, with no clear D. The CDR3 extends over 14 amino acids. Germline CDR1 and CDR2: SNHLY and FYNNEI. V shed 5 bases and J shed 8 bases, with 18 bases lying between them. The CDR3 reads CASSPEWEGRGYTF. The CDR3 DNA follows: TGTGCCAGCAGTCCAGAGTGGGAGGGTAGAGGCTACACCTTC.

The chain combines TRBV5-1 with TRBJ2-1, with D unclear. Germline lookup yields CDR1 SGHRS and CDR2 YFSETQ. V was trimmed by 2 bases and J by 9 bases, leaving 18 bases between them. The CDR3 loop spans 15 amino acids. CDR3 loop: CASSLPGPGKGEQFF. For the CDR3, the DNA is TGCGCCAGCAGCTTACCGGGCCCGGGCAAGGGTGAGCAGTTCTTC.

The chain combines TRBV28 with TRBJ2-1, with TRBD2 identical over 7 bases. V dropped 2 bases and J dropped 1; count of bases not matched to a gene: 8. This CDR3 spans 17 amino acids. The V gene's germline CDR1 is MDHEN and CDR2 SYDVKM. The CDR3 here is CASSLLRSGRSYNEQFF. For the CDR3, the DNA is TGTGCCAGCAGTTTACTTAGGTCCGGGAGGTCCTACAATGAGCAGTTCTTC.

This clonotype was counted only a few times. This chain connects TRBV7-9 to TRBJ2-5, with D uncertain. The CDR3 is 13 residues long. The germline V gene encodes CDR1 SEHNR and CDR2 FQNEAQ (reference sequence). Trimming removed 0 bases from V and 2 bases from J, with 4 bases in between. The CDR3 here is CASSLAFQETQYF. Here the CDR3 DNA reads TGTGCCAGCAGCTTAGCGTTTCAAGAGACCCAGTACTTC.

This clonotype was detected a few times. CDR3 loop: CASSRGQTDYEQYF. The CDR3 DNA sequence: TGTGCCAGCTCCCGAGGCCAGACAGACTACGAGCAGTACTTC. V is TRBV18 and J is TRBJ2-7; the D gene is possibly TRBD1 (5 bases). Trimming removed 6 bases at V and 3 bases at J, with 15 bases between. The CDR3 runs 14 residues. CDR1 KGHSH and CDR2 LQKENI come from the germline V gene. The full variable domain, with the rest looked up from reference TRBV18 and TRBJ2-7, is NAGVMQNPRHLVRRRGQEARLRCSPMKGHSHVYWYRQLPEEGLKFMVYLQKENIIDESGMPKERFSAEFPKEGPSILRIQQVVRGDSAAYFCASSRGQTDYEQYFGPGTRLTVT.

The chain links TRBV10-3 to TRBJ1-1; perhaps TRBD1 as D (5 bases). This CDR3 spans 15 amino acids. Trimming took 2 bases from V and 1 from J, leaving 11 bases between them. CDR1 is ENHRY and CDR2 is SYGVKD in the germline V gene. The CDR3 region is CAISEPPGGNTEAFF. The CDR3 coding sequence is TGTGCCATCAGTGAGCCCCCGGGGGGGAACACTGAAGCTTTCTTT.

The table lists this clonotype with many counts. This rearrangement joins TRBV20-1 to TRBJ2-3; TRBD2 aligns across 7 bases. The germline gives CDR1 DFQATT, CDR2 SNEGSKA (reference sequence). The length of the CDR3 is 15 residues. V trimming: 6 bases; J trimming: 2 bases; junction bases outside the gene matches: 11. CDR3 nucleotides: TGCAGTGCGGATTCGCGAGCGGGATCCACAGATACGCAGTATTTT. It is translated as CSADSRAGSTDTQYF.

This clonotype has a count of ten or more. This chain uses TRBV9 with TRBJ2-7, with 10 bases identical to TRBD2. V dropped 4 bases and J dropped 2; count of bases not matched to a gene: 6. The CDR3 runs 15 residues. Per the germline V gene, CDR1 is SGDLS and CDR2 is YYNGEE. CDR3 sequence (DNA): TGTGCCAGCAGCCCTTCTGGACTAGCGGCCTACGAGCAGTACTTC. Protein sequence: CASSPSGLAAYEQYF.

The chain combines TRBV6-2 or TRBV6-3 with TRBJ2-1; D tentatively fits TRBD1 or TRBD2 (5 bases each). The V gene lost 3 bases and the J gene lost 5 bases, with 23 bases spanning the gap. This CDR3 has 18 residues. The germline CDR1 and CDR2 sequences are MNHEY and SVGEGT. CDR3 residues: CASSYLHIQGMGDNEQFF. The DNA of the CDR3 is TGTGCCAGCAGTTATCTTCATATCCAGGGTATGGGGGACAATGAGCAGTTCTTC.

This clonotype occurred a few times. This CDR3 is CASSLAGGDPYEQYF. For the CDR3, the DNA is TGTGCCAGCAGCTTAGCAGGGGGGGATCCCTACGAGCAGTACTTC. The V gene is TRBV7-9, the J gene TRBJ2-7; a weak D match, TRBD2 (7 bases). The CDR3 is 15 residues long. The V and J ends lost 0 bases and 2 bases respectively, with 11 bases between them. Germline V lookup: CDR1 SEHNR, CDR2 FQNEAQ (reference sequence).

The chain uses TRBV6-2 or TRBV6-3 and TRBJ1-2; the match to TRBD1 covers 7 bases. There are 16 residues in the CDR3. The junction had 9 bases not matched to a gene; V was cut back by 5 bases and J by 0 bases. The germline V gene encodes CDR1 MNHEY and CDR2 SVGEGT. CDR3 DNA sequence: TGTGCCAGCAGTGCGGACCATGGGACAGCTAACTATGGCTACACCTTC. It codes for CASSADHGTANYGYTF.

This clonotype has only a few counts. The chain uses TRBV7-2 and TRBJ2-5; D tentatively fits TRBD1 or TRBD2 (6 bases each). Germline values: CDR1 SGHTA, CDR2 FQGNSA. The CDR3 has 16 amino acids. Trimming removed 3 bases from V and 5 bases from J, with 19 bases in between. CDR3 coding DNA: TGTGCCAGCAGCTTGGGAGGACAGCGCTTTAGGGAGACCCAGTACTTC. Encoded protein: CASSLGGQRFRETQYF.

The table lists this clonotype with a few counts. This rearrangement joins TRBV29-1 to TRBJ2-5; D is ambiguous. The germline V and J ends were trimmed by 4 bases and 9 bases, with 9 bases remaining between them. The CDR3 length is 10 residues. The germline gives CDR1 SQVTM, CDR2 ANQGSEA. The CDR3 nucleotides are TGCAGCGTTGTAGGTCTGGCCCAGTACTTC. Translating gives CSVVGLAQYF.

This clonotype occurred a few times. The chain joins TRBV7-9 to TRBJ2-5, with 12 positions matching TRBD1. The DNA end is more similar to TRBJ2-7, so the J call may be wrong. Per germline, CDR1 SEHNR and CDR2 FQNEAQ (reference sequence). The CDR3 has 16 residues. CDR3 sequence: CASSGGTGGNHNEQYF. CDR3 bases: TGTGCCAGCAGCGGGGGGACAGGGGGCAATCACAACGAGCAGTACTTC.

The J gene is TRBJ2-1, the V gene TRBV7-2; 7 bases agree with TRBD2. The CDR3 is 12 residues long. V was clipped by 1 base and J by 11 bases; unmatched bases: 2. From germline, CDR1 is SGHTA and CDR2 FQGNSA. CDR3 DNA: TGTGCCAGCAGCTTAGAAGCGGGAAAGCAGTTCTTC. Its protein product is CASSLEAGKQFF.

This clonotype appeared a few times. The chain has TRBV20-1 and TRBJ2-5; TRBD2 matches 9 bases. Germline CDR1 and CDR2: DFQATT and SNEGSKA (reference sequence). The V gene end was trimmed by 3 bases and the J gene end by 1 base; junction bases not matched to a gene: 3. CDR3 length: 14 amino acids. The CDR3 protein is CSASSREGQETQYF. CDR3 nucleotide sequence: TGCAGTGCTAGTTCGCGGGAGGGCCAAGAGACCCAGTACTTC.

J is TRBJ2-5 and V is TRBV2; 10 bases map to TRBD2. The length of the CDR3 is 20 residues. Germline values: CDR1 SNHLY, CDR2 FYNNEI. The J segment lost 1 base and the V segment lost 6 bases, leaving 20 bases of the junction unmatched. As DNA, the CDR3 is TGTGCCAGCAGACGCCCAGGGGCTAGCGGGGGCAAGGGGCCCCAAGAGACCCAGTACTTC. It translates to CASRRPGASGGKGPQETQYF.

This chain links TRBV20-1 with TRBJ2-7; D tentatively reads TRBD1 or TRBD2 (5 bases each). CDR1 is DFQATT and CDR2 is SNEGSKA in the germline V gene (reference sequence). This CDR3 region has 12 residues. V lost 5 bases to trimming and J lost 10 bases, with 18 bases between them. CDR3 sequence (DNA): TGCAGTGCTGAGGATCGGGGCGAGGCCCAGTACTTC. Its protein product is CSAEDRGEAQYF.

This clonotype has only a few counts. In DNA, the CDR3 is TGTGCCAGCAGTCCCAACAGGGCCCTGTTTGGAGAGACCCAGTACTTC. Encoded protein: CASSPNRALFGETQYF. J is TRBJ2-5 and V is TRBV12-3 or TRBV12-4, with D tentatively TRBD1 (6 bases). Trimming took 5 bases from V and 4 from J, leaving 20 bases between them. This CDR3 is built from 16 residues.

The chain joins TRBV7-7 to TRBJ2-1; D remains unclear. This CDR3 spans 13 amino acids. Trimming left V 0 bases short and J 6 bases short, with 6 bases between. Germline V lookup: CDR1 SSHAT, CDR2 FNYEAQ (reference sequence). CDR3 bases: TGTGCCAGCAGCTTAGCTTCGGCCAATGAGCAGTTCTTC. Residues: CASSLASANEQFF.

Details on this clonotype: This may be a read error: a much more frequent sequence differs by one nucleotide. Given the absence of the conserved phenylalanine or tryptophan at the CDR3 end, a read error is likely. This sequence joins TRBV4-3 and TRBJ2-1; 11 bases are a match to TRBD2. The CDR3 contains 16 residues. Germline assignment: CDR1 LGHNA and CDR2 YSLEER. V shed 1 base and J 4 bases; nucleotides not matched to a gene: 3. CDR3 in amino acids: CASSQVAGGTYNEQFL. The DNA for the CDR3 is TGCGCCAGCAGCCAAGTAGCGGGAGGGACATACAATGAGCAGTTCCTC.

The chain carries TRBV7-9 and TRBJ1-2; 7 bases fit TRBD1. V shed 10 bases and J 0 bases; nucleotides not matched to a gene: 11. The length of the CDR3 is 15 residues. The germline V gene has CDR1 SEHNR and CDR2 FQNEAQ (reference sequence). CDR3 residues: CATLRQGPANYGYTF. The CDR3 DNA is TGTGCCACCCTTCGACAGGGACCAGCTAACTATGGCTACACCTTC.

Here the CDR3 reads CSGRGEEYF. CDR3 DNA: TGCAGCGGCCGCGGTGAGGAGTACTTC. The chain employs TRBV29-1 and TRBJ2-7; D is uncertain. There are 9 residues in the CDR3. Trimming took 7 bases from V and 11 from J, leaving 12 bases between them. Per germline, CDR1 SQVTM and CDR2 ANQGSEA.